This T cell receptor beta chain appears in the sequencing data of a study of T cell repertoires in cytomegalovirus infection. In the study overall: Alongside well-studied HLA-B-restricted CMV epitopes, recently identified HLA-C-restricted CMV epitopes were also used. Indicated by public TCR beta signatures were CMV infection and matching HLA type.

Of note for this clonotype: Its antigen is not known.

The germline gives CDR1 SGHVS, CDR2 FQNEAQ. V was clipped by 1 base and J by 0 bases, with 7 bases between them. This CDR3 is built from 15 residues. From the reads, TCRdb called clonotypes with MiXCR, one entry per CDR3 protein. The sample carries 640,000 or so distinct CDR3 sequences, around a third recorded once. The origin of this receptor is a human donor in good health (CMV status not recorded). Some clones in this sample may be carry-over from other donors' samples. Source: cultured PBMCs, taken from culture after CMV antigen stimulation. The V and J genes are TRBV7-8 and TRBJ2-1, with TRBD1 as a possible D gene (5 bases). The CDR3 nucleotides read TGTGCCAGCAGCTTAGATGACAGCTCCTACAATGAGCAGTTCTTC. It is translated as CASSLDDSSYNEQFF. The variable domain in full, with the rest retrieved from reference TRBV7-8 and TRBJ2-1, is GAGVSQSPRYKVAKRGQDVALRCDPISGHVSLFWYQQALGQGPEFLTYFQNEAQLDKSGLPSDRFFAERPEGSVSTLKIQRTQQEDSAVYLCASSLDDSSYNEQFFGPGTRLTVL.